This TCR beta chain was observed in a study of T cells in Graves' hyperthyroidism and ophthalmopathy. Amplified TCR beta CDR3 regions came from RNA transcripts. Researchers ran a first-round RT-PCR on the TCR CDR3 using the HTBI primer set. TCRdb called the multiplex PCR reads again in MiXCR, with one record for every CDR3 protein. The sample holds roughly 570,000 distinct CDR3 sequences, 15% to 19% seen once. Study-level findings and limits: Most clonotypes expanded in thyroid above 0.001 were likewise present in blood.

Diagnoses were established using clinical symptoms, serum thyroxine and TRAb, thyroid ultrasound and orbital computed tomography. This sample holds PBMCs from roughly 10 ml fresh peripheral blood. Ten or more counts support this clonotype. Antigen specificity is unknown. The sample comprised blood. The clonotype comes from a woman in her twenties or thirties with Graves' hyperthyroidism.

The CDR3 DNA reads TGTGCCAGCAGTTCCCACGACAGGTTACGCTCCTACGAGCAGTACTTC. It translates to CASSSHDRLRSYEQYF. V usage is TRBV12-3 or TRBV12-4 and J usage is TRBJ2-7; D may be TRBD1 (6 bases). The CDR3 extends over 16 amino acids. V was shortened by 4 bases and J by 0 bases, with 16 bases between the two germline ends.